The source of this T cell receptor beta chain is a study of cytomegalovirus exposure and HLA in healthy donors. Study-wide points: The authors later linked a missense DCLRE1C variant to TCR beta V- and J-gene trimming. Several of the most significant clusters appeared linked to common viral pathogens, based on a later analysis. According to reports, the classifier identified cytomegalovirus status with high specificity and sensitivity.

Regarding this clone: Its matching antigen is unknown.

A multiplex PCR was run with 60 Vbeta primers and 13 Jbeta primers. The method was immunoSEQ multiplex PCR; TCRdb's version includes in-frame clones alone and lacks a portion of them. The table records around 150,000 clones, around 63% of them present only once. The CDR3 totals 15 residues. The germline CDR1 and CDR2 sequences are LNHDA and SQIVND (reference sequence). V dropped 3 bases and J dropped 0 bases, with 11 bases sitting between them. All the people who gave samples were healthy bone marrow donors. The clonotype comes from a human donor in good health. The V and J genes are TRBV19 and TRBJ1-1; D gene unclear. The source material was PBMCs. CDR3 nucleotide sequence: TGTGCCAGTAGTATGTCTGGCATCATGAACACTGAAGCTTTCTTT. Residues: CASSMSGIMNTEAFF.